Below are 20 T cell receptor beta chains sequenced from a single sample in a study of cytomegalovirus exposure and HLA in healthy donors. The primer mix had 60 Vbeta and 13 Jbeta primers. The repertoire was sequenced with immunoSEQ multiplex PCR; TCRdb's copy has only in-frame clones and lacks some. This table holds some 180,000 clones, about nine tenths found once. Specimen: PBMCs. The receptors come from a boy between 2 and 10 years old in good health and CMV-seronegative.

The chain joins TRBV5-1 to TRBJ1-4, with D perhaps TRBD1 (5 bases). V was cut by 2 bases and J by 7 bases, with 15 bases left in between. The CDR3 length is 15 residues. CDR1 is SGHRS and CDR2 is YFSETQ in the germline V gene. CDR3 DNA: TGCGCCAGCAGCTTCGAGGCAGGGCAGGGTGAAAAACTGTTTTTT. Encoded protein: CASSFEAGQGEKLFF.

This clone has just a few counts. The rearrangement joins TRBV5-6 to TRBJ2-5, with a possible D match to TRBD2 (5 bases). The germline V gene encodes CDR1 SGHDT and CDR2 YYEEEE. This CDR3 has 13 amino acids. Deletions cut 0 bases from V and 4 bases from J, with 7 bases between. The CDR3 nucleotides read TGTGCCAGCAGCTTGGAAGCGGTAGAGACCCAGTACTTC. As protein: CASSLEAVETQYF.

The chain employs TRBV28 and TRBJ2-1; 13 bases fit TRBD2. This CDR3 has 18 amino acids. V shed 6 bases, J shed 7 bases, and the junction held 15 bases outside the gene matches. Germline V lookup: CDR1 MDHEN, CDR2 SYDVKM. The CDR3 here is CASRWTSGSPVSGNEQFF. The CDR3 bases are TGTGCCAGCAGATGGACTAGCGGGAGCCCAGTTAGTGGGAATGAGCAGTTCTTC.

The rearrangement joins TRBV6-1 to TRBJ1-2; D not certain. The V gene lost 2 bases and the J gene lost 6 bases, with 10 bases spanning the gap. Germline values: CDR1 MNHNS, CDR2 SASEGT. CDR3 length: 13 residues. The CDR3, as DNA: TGTGCCAGCAGTGAAACTGGCAGCGATGGCTACACCTTC. Translated, it gives CASSETGSDGYTF.

This sequence joins TRBV6-6 and TRBJ2-1, with D possibly being TRBD2 (6 bases). The CDR3 contains 15 residues. V was shortened by 3 bases and J by 8 bases, with 17 bases between the two germline ends. Germline V gene data show CDR1 as MNHNY and CDR2 as SVGAGI (reference sequence). The CDR3 region has the DNA TGTGCCAGCAGTTATACCCAGCGGAGGGCGGATGAGCAGTTCTTC. Translation gives CASSYTQRRADEQFF.

This chain joins TRBV7-9 and TRBJ2-1; 13 bases are a match to TRBD2. Germline CDR1 SEHNR, CDR2 FQNEAQ (reference sequence). V was pared by 5 bases and J by 3 bases, with 7 bases of the junction left unmatched. The CDR3 is made up of 17 amino acids. The CDR3 region has the DNA TGTGCCAGCAGCCGAGTGGGGACTAGCGGGGTCTACAATGAGCAGTTCTTC. This encodes CASSRVGTSGVYNEQFF.

The chain is built from TRBV6-5 and TRBJ1-5; D is perhaps TRBD1 (5 bases). Germline assignment: CDR1 MNHEY and CDR2 SVGAGI. CDR3 length: 13 amino acids. Trimming cost V 2 bases and J 7 bases, with 9 bases left between them. Here the CDR3 reads CASSYATDQPQHF. The CDR3 region has the DNA TGTGCCAGCAGTTACGCGACAGACCAGCCCCAGCATTTT.

This clone was recorded once. CDR3 sequence reads: CASSGRGSGELFF. CDR3 nucleotides: TGTGCCTCCAGCGGGAGGGGTTCCGGGGAGCTGTTTTTT. The J gene is TRBJ2-2, the V gene TRBV11-3; 10 bases map to TRBD2. This CDR3 region has 13 residues. The V segment lost 11 bases and the J segment 6 bases; nucleotides outside the gene matches: 6. From germline, CDR1 is SGHNT and CDR2 YENEEA.

The CDR3 region is CASSSAGTSGTDTQYF. CDR3 DNA: TGTGCCAGTAGCTCAGCGGGGACTAGCGGCACAGATACGCAGTATTTT. This chain uses TRBV19 with TRBJ2-3; 10 bases align to TRBD2. Trimming took 6 bases from V and 1 from J; bases not matched to a gene: 7. CDR1 and CDR2 (germline): LNHDA, SQIVND (reference sequence). This CDR3 is 16 amino acids long.

The sample holds a few counts of this clone. This chain uses TRBV5-4 with TRBJ2-5; 7 positions agree with TRBD2. Germline V gene data show CDR1 as SGHNT and CDR2 as YYREEE (reference sequence). With 9 bases clipped from V and 2 bases from J, the junction kept 10 bases outside the gene matches. The length of the CDR3 is 14 residues. DNA of the CDR3: TGTGCCATCCAGCCTAGCGGACCTCAAGAGACCCAGTACTTC. It encodes CAIQPSGPQETQYF. The variable domain in full, completed from reference TRBV5-4 and TRBJ2-5, reads ETGVTQSPTHLIKTRGQQVTLRCSSQSGHNTVSWYQQALGQGPQFIFQYYREEENGRGNFPPRFSGLQFPNYSSELNVNALELDDSALYLCAIQPSGPQETQYFGPGTRLLVL.

The chain links TRBV27 to TRBJ2-5, with 8 bases fitting TRBD2. The CDR3 spans 15 residues. In germline, CDR1 is MNHEY, CDR2 SMNVEV (reference sequence). V lost 6 bases and J lost 9; bases outside the gene matches: 15. CDR3 sequence (DNA): TGTGCCAGCAGAGGGGTTCGCGGGGGGACGGGGGCCCAGTACTTC. Residues: CASRGVRGGTGAQYF.

V and J are TRBV6-6 and TRBJ1-2; 7 bases are shared with TRBD1. The CDR3 is made up of 15 amino acids. Per germline, CDR1 MNHNY and CDR2 SVGAGI (reference sequence). With 0 bases clipped from V and 6 bases from J, the junction kept 7 bases outside the gene matches. CDR3 DNA: TGTGCCAGCAGTTACTCGCTAGGGGGCCTGGATGGCTACACCTTC. It is translated as CASSYSLGGLDGYTF.

The chain has TRBV7-2 and TRBJ1-1; no definite D call. Between the trimmed V and J ends, which lost 0 bases and 11 bases, there was a span of 16 bases. The length of the CDR3 is 14 residues. Looked up from germline, CDR1 is SGHTA and CDR2 is FQGNSA. CDR3 nucleotides: TGTGCCAGCAGCTTAGCGGTTTTTGGCATCGGGGCTTTCTTT. Protein product: CASSLAVFGIGAFF.

V and J are TRBV11-1 and TRBJ1-5; D ambiguous. The CDR3 contains 15 residues. Germline V gives CDR1 SGHAT, CDR2 FQDESV (reference sequence). The V end was cut by 1 base, the J end by 4 bases, with 11 bases between. CDR3 sequence: CASSLGRGLNQPQHF. The DNA for the CDR3 is TGTGCCAGCAGCTTAGGAAGAGGGTTGAATCAGCCCCAGCATTTT.

The V and J genes are TRBV5-1 and TRBJ1-1, with D perhaps matching TRBD1 (5 bases). Germline loops: CDR1 SGHRS, CDR2 YFSETQ. This CDR3 region has 14 residues. Trimming cost V 0 bases and J 8 bases, with 14 bases left between them. The chain's CDR3 is CASSLGAKGSEAFF. CDR3 DNA: TGCGCCAGCAGCTTGGGGGCAAAGGGGTCAGAAGCTTTCTTT.

The chain employs TRBV5-6 and TRBJ2-5; maybe TRBD1 (5 bases). The germline V and J ends were trimmed by 0 bases and 2 bases, with 11 bases remaining between them. Germline-derived CDR1 and CDR2 are SGHDT and YYEEEE. The CDR3 contains 15 residues. DNA of the CDR3: TGTGCCAGCAGCTTGGGCAGGGTAGGACAAGAGACCCAGTACTTC. Its protein product is CASSLGRVGQETQYF.

The CDR3 coding sequence is TGTGCCAGCAGCATAGGGGGACAGACTAATGAAAAACTGTTTTTT. This translates into CASSIGGQTNEKLFF. The chain employs TRBV28 and TRBJ1-4; 7 nucleotides line up with TRBD1. The germline V gene encodes CDR1 MDHEN and CDR2 SYDVKM. Unmatched junction bases numbered 6, after V lost 6 bases and J lost 2 bases. The CDR3 is made up of 15 amino acids.

The V and J genes are TRBV7-9 and TRBJ2-1; TRBD2 is a possible D gene (6 bases). This CDR3 has 13 residues. Germline CDR1 SEHNR, CDR2 FQNEAQ (reference sequence). V lost 5 bases and J 8 bases, leaving 13 bases between the germline ends. As DNA, the CDR3 is TGTGCCAGCAGCCGACTAGACGGCTATGAGCAGTTCTTC. This gives the protein CASSRLDGYEQFF. Full variable domain (outside the CDR3, taken from reference TRBV7-9 and TRBJ2-1): DTGVSQNPRHKITKRGQNVTFRCDPISEHNRLYWYRQTLGQGPEFLTYFQNEAQLEKSRLLSDRFSAERPKGSFSTLEIQRTEQGDSAMYLCASSRLDGYEQFFGPGTRLTVL.

The chain couples TRBV6-4 to TRBJ2-2; tentatively, D is TRBD2 (6 bases). The CDR3 totals 13 residues. Germline V gene lookup returns CDR1 MRHNA and CDR2 SNTAGT. With 6 bases removed from V and 3 bases from J, the gap between germline ends came to 8 bases. DNA of the CDR3: TGTGCCAGCAGCCGGGACTACACCGGGGAGCTGTTTTTT. Its protein product is CASSRDYTGELFF.

To note about this clone: The junction departs from germline at one end; a sequencing error may be responsible. The CDR3 nucleotides are TGTGCCAGCAGTTTAGACGCGGCTAGCAATCAGCCCCAGCATTTT. The encoded protein is CASSLDAASNQPQHF. The V gene is TRBV7-2, the J gene TRBJ1-5; no firm D call. The CDR3 runs 15 residues. Germline assignment: CDR1 SGHTA and CDR2 FQGNSA.